One and the same sample provided the 10 T cell receptor beta chains below, sequenced in a study of identical twins. TCRdb used MiXCR to reprocess the 5' RACE reads, holding one entry per CDR3 protein. The sample records about 690,000 distinct CDR3 sequences, around 6% being singletons. The specimen sequenced was naive T cells sorted from blood. The receptors stem from a man between 18 and 29 years old in good health.

In this sample, this clonotype turned up a few times. V and J are TRBV7-8 and TRBJ2-1, with D possibly called TRBD1 or TRBD2 (5 bases each). V was pared by 5 bases and J by 2 bases, with 16 bases between. The CDR3 extends over 16 amino acids. The germline V gene has CDR1 SGHVS and CDR2 FQNEAQ. CDR3 coding DNA: TGTGCCAGCAGCACCCGTGGGGGTCTCCCCTACAATGAGCAGTTCTTC. Residues: CASSTRGGLPYNEQFF.

This clonotype occurred a few times. The chain uses TRBV20-1 and TRBJ2-5; 10 bases line up with TRBD2. Trimming at V came to 4 bases and at J to 0 bases, leaving 2 bases not matched to a gene. From germline, CDR1 is DFQATT and CDR2 SNEGSKA (reference sequence). The CDR3 has 14 residues. CDR3: CSAIGLADQETQYF. In nucleotides, the CDR3 is TGCAGTGCTATCGGACTAGCGGACCAAGAGACCCAGTACTTC.

In its sample, this clonotype was seen many times. V and J are TRBV28 and TRBJ2-3; D is unresolved. This CDR3 region has 12 residues. Deletions cut 1 base from V and 11 bases from J, with 10 bases between. CDR1 is MDHEN and CDR2 is SYDVKM in the germline V gene. The CDR3 spells CASSLFRHEQYF. In DNA, the CDR3 is TGTGCCAGCAGTTTATTTCGGCATGAGCAGTATTTT. The full variable domain, rest sourced from reference TRBV28 and TRBJ2-3, is DVKVTQSSRYLVKRTGEKVFLECVQDMDHENMFWYRQDPGLGLRLIYFSYDVKMKEKGDIPEGYSVSREKKERFSLILESASTNQTSMYLCASSLFRHEQYFGPGTRLTVL.

This clonotype came up a few times. This CDR3 reads CASSQEALSGSDFSTDTQYF. For the CDR3, the DNA is TGCGCCAGCAGCCAAGAGGCCCTCAGCGGGAGCGACTTTAGCACAGATACGCAGTATTTT. The V call is TRBV4-3, the J call TRBJ2-3; TRBD2 matches at 8 bases. The CDR3 has 20 residues. V lost 0 bases to trimming and J lost 0 bases; unmatched junction nucleotides: 14. Germline CDR1 reads LGHNA; CDR2 reads YSLEER.

The chain employs TRBV2 and TRBJ2-6; D unclear. Germline V gives CDR1 SNHLY, CDR2 FYNNEI. There are 14 residues in the CDR3. V was cut by 7 bases and J by 0 bases, with 7 bases left in between. The CDR3 protein is CASTHLSGANVLTF. CDR3 sequence (DNA): TGTGCCAGCACTCACCTCTCTGGGGCCAACGTCCTGACTTTC.

In DNA, the CDR3 is TGTGCCAGTACCCTCGAAGGGAAAGCGGGAACCCACAATGAGCAGTTCTTC. This translates into CASTLEGKAGTHNEQFF. The rearrangement links TRBV19 to TRBJ2-1, with 7 bases fitting TRBD2. The J segment lost 5 bases and the V segment lost 7 bases, leaving 17 bases of the junction unmatched. Germline CDR1 reads LNHDA; CDR2 reads SQIVND (reference sequence). The length of the CDR3 is 17 residues. Together with reference TRBV19 and TRBJ2-1, the CDR3 gives the full variable domain: DGGITQSPKYLFRKEGQNVTLSCEQNLNHDAMYWYRQDPGQGLRLIYYSQIVNDFQKGDIAEGYSVSREKKESFPLTVTSAQKNPTAFYLCASTLEGKAGTHNEQFFGPGTRLTVL.

This sequence joins TRBV10-3 and TRBJ2-7, with 7 bases aligning to TRBD1. J lost 2 bases, V lost 6 bases, and 7 bases had no gene match. The CDR3 has 14 residues. CDR1 and CDR2 from the germline V gene are ENHRY and SYGVKD. The CDR3 DNA follows: TGTGCCATCAGACGCGACAGGGAGACCTACGAGCAGTACTTC. Translating it yields CAIRRDRETYEQYF.

The sample holds a few counts of this clonotype. The V call is TRBV19, the J call TRBJ2-5; tentative D call: TRBD2 (5 bases). The CDR3 extends over 13 amino acids. The V end lost 8 bases, the J end lost 1 base, and 11 bases lay between the germline ends. Germline CDR1 is LNHDA and CDR2 is SQIVND (reference sequence). Written as DNA, the CDR3 is TGTGCCAGTCTCGGACTGGCCCAAGAGACCCAGTACTTC. Its translation: CASLGLAQETQYF.

Many counts were recorded for this clonotype. The chain joins TRBV20-1 to TRBJ2-3, with D possibly being TRBD1 (6 bases). Germline CDR1 reads DFQATT; CDR2 reads SNEGSKA (reference sequence). The V gene lost 6 bases and the J gene lost 4 bases, with 17 bases spanning the gap. This CDR3 is 14 amino acids long. The CDR3 reads CSANTGLGADTQYF. The DNA for the CDR3 is TGCAGTGCCAACACAGGGTTAGGGGCAGATACGCAGTATTTT.

There are many counts of this clonotype. The chain carries TRBV18 and TRBJ1-3; the D is unclear. The CDR3 is 14 residues long. The germline V gene encodes CDR1 KGHSH and CDR2 LQKENI. Trimming shortened V by 3 bases and J by 0 bases, and 6 bases separated the two germline ends. In DNA, the CDR3 is TGTGCCAGCTCACCCAGTAGCTCTGGAAACACCATATATTTT. Amino acids: CASSPSSSGNTIYF.